The sequence of this T cell receptor beta chain was determined in a study of vaccination and CD4 T cells after COVID-19. Study-wide context: The peptides that stimulated the cells were overlapping spike peptides from SARS-CoV-2, HCoV-NL63, HCoV-OC43 and HCoV-229E.

Sequencing of DNA taken from cultured CD4+ T cells relied on the Oncomine TCR Beta short-read assay. Genomic DNA was taken out of cultured CD4+ T cells by extraction. TCRdb reanalysed the PCR reads using MiXCR and keeps one entry per CDR3 protein. The sample lists just over 15,000 distinct CDR3 sequences; 45% to 65% were seen once. From germline, CDR1 is SEHNR and CDR2 FQNEAQ (reference sequence). This CDR3 has 18 residues. Treatment noted: roughly ten-day PBMC culture with coronavirus spike peptide pools or control peptides (ViraFEST assay). First, ViraFEST expanded antigen-specific T cells with peptide pools, and next it sequenced the TCRs. A note on this clonotype: The antigen is undetermined. At one end the junction does not follow the germline gene, possibly because of a read error.

The chain links TRBV7-9 to TRBJ2-2; 12 bases align to TRBD2. Sequencing used CD4+ T cells from blood, cultured in vitro. The source is a human donor who had recovered from COVID-19. For the CDR3, the DNA is TGTGCCAGCAGCTTTTCTAGCGGGAGGGCCTCGAAGACCGGGGAGCTGTTTTTT. The encoded protein is CASSFSSGRASKTGELFF.